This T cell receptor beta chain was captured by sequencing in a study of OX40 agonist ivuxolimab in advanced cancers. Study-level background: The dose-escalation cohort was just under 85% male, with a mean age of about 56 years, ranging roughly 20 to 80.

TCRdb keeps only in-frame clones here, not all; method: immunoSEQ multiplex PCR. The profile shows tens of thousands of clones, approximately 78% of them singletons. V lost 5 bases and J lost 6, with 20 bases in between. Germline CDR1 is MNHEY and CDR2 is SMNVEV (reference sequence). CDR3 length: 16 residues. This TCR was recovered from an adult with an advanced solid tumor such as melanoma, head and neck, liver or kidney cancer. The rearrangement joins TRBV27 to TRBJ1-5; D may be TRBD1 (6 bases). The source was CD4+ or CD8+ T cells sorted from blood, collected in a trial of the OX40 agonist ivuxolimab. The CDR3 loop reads CASSRAGAERSQPQHF. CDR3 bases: TGTGCCAGCAGTCGGGCAGGGGCAGAACGTAGTCAGCCCCAGCATTTT.